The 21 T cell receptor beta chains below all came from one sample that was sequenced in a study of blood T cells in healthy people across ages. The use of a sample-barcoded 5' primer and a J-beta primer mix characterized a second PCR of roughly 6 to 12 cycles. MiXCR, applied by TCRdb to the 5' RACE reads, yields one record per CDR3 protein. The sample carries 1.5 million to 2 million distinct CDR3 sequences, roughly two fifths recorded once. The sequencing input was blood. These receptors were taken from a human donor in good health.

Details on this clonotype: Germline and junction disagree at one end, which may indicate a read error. The CDR3 DNA reads as TGTGCTAGCAGGGACAGGTCCAAAGGCAATCAGCCCCAGCATTTT. Its translation: CASRDRSKGNQPQHF. The chain combines TRBV6-6 with TRBJ1-5, with 8 nucleotides matching TRBD1. Germline values: CDR1 MNHNY, CDR2 SVGAGI (reference sequence). The length of the CDR3 is 15 residues.

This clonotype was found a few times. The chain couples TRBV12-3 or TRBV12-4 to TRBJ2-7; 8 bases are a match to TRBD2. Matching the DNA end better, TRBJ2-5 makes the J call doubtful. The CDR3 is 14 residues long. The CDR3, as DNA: TGTGCCAGCAGTTCCCGGGGGGGGATGGAGACCCAGTACTTC. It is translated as CASSSRGGMETQYF.

The DNA of the CDR3 is TGTGCCAGCAGTTATGTGACATTAAGGGCCGAGCAGTACTTC. Amino acids: CASSYVTLRAEQYF. This chain connects TRBV6-6 to TRBJ2-7; no firm D call. Trimming took 3 bases from V and 6 from J, leaving 15 bases between them. CDR3 length equals 14 residues. CDR1 and CDR2 (germline): MNHNY, SVGAGI (reference sequence).

In nucleotides, the CDR3 is TGTGCCAGCAGTTCCAAACTGTCCTCCTATTACAATGAGCAGTTCTTC. Translating it yields CASSSKLSSYYNEQFF. V usage is TRBV27 and J usage is TRBJ2-1; D remains ambiguous. V was shortened by 4 bases and J by 4 bases, with 17 bases between the two germline ends. The length of the CDR3 is 16 residues. Germline values: CDR1 MNHEY, CDR2 SMNVEV (reference sequence).

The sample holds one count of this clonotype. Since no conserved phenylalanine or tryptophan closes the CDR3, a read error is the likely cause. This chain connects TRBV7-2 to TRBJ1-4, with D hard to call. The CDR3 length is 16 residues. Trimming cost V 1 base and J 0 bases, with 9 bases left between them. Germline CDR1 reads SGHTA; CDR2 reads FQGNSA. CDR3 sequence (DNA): TGTGCCAGCAGCTTAGTTGTAGGAGCAACTAATGAAAAACTGTTTTTG. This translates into CASSLVVGATNEKLFL.

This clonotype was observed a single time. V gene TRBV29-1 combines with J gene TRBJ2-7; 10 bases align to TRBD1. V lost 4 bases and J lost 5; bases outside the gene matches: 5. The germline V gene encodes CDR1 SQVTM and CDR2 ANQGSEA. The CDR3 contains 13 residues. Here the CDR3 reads CSVGGTGDDEQYF. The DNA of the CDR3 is TGCAGCGTTGGGGGGACAGGGGACGACGAGCAGTACTTC.

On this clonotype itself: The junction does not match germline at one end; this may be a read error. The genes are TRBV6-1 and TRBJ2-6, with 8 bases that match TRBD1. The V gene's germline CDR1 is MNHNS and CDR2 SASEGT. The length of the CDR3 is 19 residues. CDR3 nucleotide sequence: TGTGCCAGCATCCAAAGGGTTGGGACAGGCCTCTCTGGGGCCAACGTCCGGACTTTC. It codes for CASIQRVGTGLSGANVRTF.

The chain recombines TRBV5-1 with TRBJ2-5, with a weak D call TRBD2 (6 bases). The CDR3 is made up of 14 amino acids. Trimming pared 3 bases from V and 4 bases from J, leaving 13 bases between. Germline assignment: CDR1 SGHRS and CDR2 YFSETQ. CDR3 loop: CASSWGSGGETQYF. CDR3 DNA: TGCGCCAGCAGCTGGGGATCCGGGGGAGAGACCCAGTACTTC.

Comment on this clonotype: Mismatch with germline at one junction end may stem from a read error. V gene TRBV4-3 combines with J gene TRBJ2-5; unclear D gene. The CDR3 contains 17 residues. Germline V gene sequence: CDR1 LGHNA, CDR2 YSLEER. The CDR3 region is CACSQDVGLGYQETQYF. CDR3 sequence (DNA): TGCGCCTGCAGCCAAGACGTTGGCTTGGGATACCAAGAGACCCAGTACTTC.

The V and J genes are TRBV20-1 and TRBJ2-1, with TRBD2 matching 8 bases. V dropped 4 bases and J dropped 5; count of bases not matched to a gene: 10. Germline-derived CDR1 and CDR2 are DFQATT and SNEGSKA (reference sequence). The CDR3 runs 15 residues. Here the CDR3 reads CSATLAGTIHNEQFF. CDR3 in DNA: TGCAGTGCTACCTTAGCGGGAACCATCCACAATGAGCAGTTCTTC.

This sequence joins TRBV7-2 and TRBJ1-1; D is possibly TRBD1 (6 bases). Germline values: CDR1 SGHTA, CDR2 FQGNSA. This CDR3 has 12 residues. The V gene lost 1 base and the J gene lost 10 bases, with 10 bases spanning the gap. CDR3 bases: TGTGCCAGCAGCTTAGGGGGGGCCCGAGCTTTCTTT. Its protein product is CASSLGGARAFF.

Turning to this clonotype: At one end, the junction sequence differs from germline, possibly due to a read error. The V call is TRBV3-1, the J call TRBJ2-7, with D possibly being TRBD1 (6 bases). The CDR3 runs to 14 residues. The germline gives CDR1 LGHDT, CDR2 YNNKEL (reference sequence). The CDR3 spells CASSFDRSWGRQYF. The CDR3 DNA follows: TGCGCCAGCAGCTTTGACAGGAGCTGGGGACGGCAGTACTTC.

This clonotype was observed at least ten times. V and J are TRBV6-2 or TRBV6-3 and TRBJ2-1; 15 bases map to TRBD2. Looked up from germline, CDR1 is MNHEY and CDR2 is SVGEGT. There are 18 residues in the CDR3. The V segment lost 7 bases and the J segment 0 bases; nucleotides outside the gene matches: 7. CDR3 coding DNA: TGTGCCAGCAAGGGACTAGCGGGGGGCTCGGGCTCCTACAATGAGCAGTTCTTC. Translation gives CASKGLAGGSGSYNEQFF.

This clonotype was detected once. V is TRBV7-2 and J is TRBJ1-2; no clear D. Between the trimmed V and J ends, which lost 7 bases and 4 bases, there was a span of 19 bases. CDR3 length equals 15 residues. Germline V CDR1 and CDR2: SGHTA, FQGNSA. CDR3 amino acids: CASNLQTRTIYGYTF. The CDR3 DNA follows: TGTGCCAGCAACCTACAGACCCGCACAATCTATGGCTACACCTTC.

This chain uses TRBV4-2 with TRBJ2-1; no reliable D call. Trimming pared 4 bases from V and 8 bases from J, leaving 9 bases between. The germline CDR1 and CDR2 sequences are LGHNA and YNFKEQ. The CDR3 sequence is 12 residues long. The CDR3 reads CASSPYGDEQFF. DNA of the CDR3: TGTGCCAGCAGCCCCTACGGAGATGAGCAGTTCTTC.

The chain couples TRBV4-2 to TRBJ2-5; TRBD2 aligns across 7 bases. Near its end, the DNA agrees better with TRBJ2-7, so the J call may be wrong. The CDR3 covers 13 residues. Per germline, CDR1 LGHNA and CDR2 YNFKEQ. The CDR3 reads CASSLHGGSEQYF. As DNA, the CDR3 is TGTGCCAGCAGCCTTCACGGGGGGTCCGAGCAGTACTTC.

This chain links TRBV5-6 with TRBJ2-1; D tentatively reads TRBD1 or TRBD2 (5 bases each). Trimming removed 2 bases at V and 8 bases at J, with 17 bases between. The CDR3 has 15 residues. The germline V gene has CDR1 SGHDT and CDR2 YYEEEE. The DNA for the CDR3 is TGTGCCAGCAGCTTCGGGACCTACTCGTCCCATGAGCAGTTCTTC. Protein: CASSFGTYSSHEQFF.

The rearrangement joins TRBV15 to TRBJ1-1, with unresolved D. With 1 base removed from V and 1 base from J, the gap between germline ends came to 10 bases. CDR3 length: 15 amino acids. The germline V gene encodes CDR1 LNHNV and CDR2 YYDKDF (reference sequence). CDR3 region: CATSRAAGPNTEAFF. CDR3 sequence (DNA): TGTGCCACCAGCAGAGCCGCCGGTCCGAACACTGAAGCTTTCTTT.

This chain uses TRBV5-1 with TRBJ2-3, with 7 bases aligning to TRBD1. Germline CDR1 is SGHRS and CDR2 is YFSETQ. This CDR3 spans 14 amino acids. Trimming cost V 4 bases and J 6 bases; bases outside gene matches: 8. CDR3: CASSPGQVSDTQYF. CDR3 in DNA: TGCGCCAGCAGCCCCGGACAGGTATCCGATACGCAGTATTTT.

CDR3 nucleotides: TGCAGCGTTGAAGATCAGAATGGACTAGCTCCACAGTTCTTC. It translates to CSVEDQNGLAPQFF. V gene TRBV29-1 combines with J gene TRBJ2-1; 8 positions match TRBD2. Germline V CDR1 and CDR2: SQVTM, ANQGSEA. The CDR3 has 14 residues. V shed 0 bases and J 13 bases; nucleotides not matched to a gene: 11.

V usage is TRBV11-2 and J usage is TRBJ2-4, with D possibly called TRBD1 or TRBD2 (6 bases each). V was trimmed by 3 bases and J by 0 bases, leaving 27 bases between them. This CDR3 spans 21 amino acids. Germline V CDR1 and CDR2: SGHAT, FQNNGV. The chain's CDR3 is CASSLGPPGAGGIQAKNIQYF. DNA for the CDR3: TGTGCCAGCAGCTTGGGACCTCCAGGGGCCGGGGGAATTCAAGCCAAAAACATTCAGTACTTC.